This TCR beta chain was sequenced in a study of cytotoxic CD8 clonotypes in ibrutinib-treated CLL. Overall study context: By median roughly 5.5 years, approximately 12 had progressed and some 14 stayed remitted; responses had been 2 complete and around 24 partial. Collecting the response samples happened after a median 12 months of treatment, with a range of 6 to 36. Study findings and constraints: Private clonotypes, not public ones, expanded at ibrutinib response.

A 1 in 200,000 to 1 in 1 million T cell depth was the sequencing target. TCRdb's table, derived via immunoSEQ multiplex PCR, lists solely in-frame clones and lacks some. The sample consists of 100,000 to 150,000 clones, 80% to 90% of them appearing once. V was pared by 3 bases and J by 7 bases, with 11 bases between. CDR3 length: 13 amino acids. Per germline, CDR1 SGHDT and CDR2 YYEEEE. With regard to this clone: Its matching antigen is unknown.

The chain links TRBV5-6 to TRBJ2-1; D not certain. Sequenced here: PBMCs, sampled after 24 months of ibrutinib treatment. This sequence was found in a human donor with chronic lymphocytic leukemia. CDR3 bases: TGTGCCAGCAGCTCCTTGTCACGGAATGAGCAGTTCTTC. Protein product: CASSSLSRNEQFF.